This T cell receptor (beta chain) was captured in a study of beta chain features in type 1 diabetes. About this clone itself: Its target is not known.

Expressed TCRB transcripts were sequenced because the entire RNA isolate underwent reverse transcription. The method was immunoSEQ multiplex PCR; TCRdb's version includes in-frame clones alone and lacks a portion of them. Here the sample spans more than 250,000 clones, more than 13% being singletons. Cells sorted by CD45RO/CCR7/CD25/CD127/CD95/CD27 comprised CD4+ naive, central memory, regulatory and stem cell-like memory cells. Purities over 98% were achieved in all sorted populations. CDR1 and CDR2 from the germline V gene are SGHTA and FQGTGA. V lost 4 bases to trimming and J lost 2 bases, with 14 bases between them. This CDR3 spans 15 amino acids. Study results and limitations: Naive, central memory and Treg TCRB repertoires appeared more alike in patients than in healthy donors. Equally in patients and controls, PCR might preferentially amplify shorter templates. Type 1 diabetes patients showed a moderate but significant shortening of TCRB CDR3s in all four CD4+ subsets.

Material for sequencing was naive CD4+ T cells from blood. The rearrangement uses TRBV7-3 and TRBJ2-5, with D possibly being TRBD2 (5 bases). This sequence was found in a man aged 30 to 45 with type 1 diabetes. The chain's CDR3 is CASSSGGGGQETQYF. In DNA, the CDR3 is TGTGCCAGCAGCTCCGGAGGTGGCGGGCAAGAGACCCAGTACTTC. The complete variable domain, with remaining parts taken from reference TRBV7-3 and TRBJ2-5, reads GAGVSQTPSNKVTEKGKYVELRCDPISGHTALYWYRQSLGQGPEFLIYFQGTGAADDSGLPNDRFFAVRPEGSVSTLKIQRTERGDSAVYLCASSSGGGGQETQYFGPGTRLLVL.